Following are 13 T cell receptor beta chains from one sample sequenced in a study of T cells in localized non-small cell lung cancer. The data were produced by immunoSEQ multiplex PCR, yet TCRdb's version contains in-frame clones alone and is incomplete. This table has 30,000 to 35,000 clones, roughly nine tenths appearing once. This specimen consisted of peripheral blood, obtained before any cancer treatment. These receptors originate from a female donor at least 60 years old with stage I lung adenocarcinoma.

The chain carries TRBV28 and TRBJ2-3; TRBD2 matches 9 bases. The junction had 3 bases not matched to a gene; V was cut back by 2 bases and J by 0 bases. Germline CDR1 MDHEN, CDR2 SYDVKM. The CDR3 extends over 16 amino acids. The CDR3 sequence: CASSLSTSGSTDTQYF. The CDR3 bases are TGTGCCAGCAGTTTAAGTACTAGCGGGAGCACAGATACGCAGTATTTT.

This sequence joins TRBV7-8 and TRBJ1-1; D gene ambiguous. Germline V CDR1 and CDR2: SGHVS, FQNEAQ. Trimming removed 1 base at V and 11 bases at J, with 20 bases between. The CDR3 covers 15 residues. CDR3 region: CASSLGLAGFGDAFF. The CDR3 bases are TGTGCCAGCAGCTTAGGCTTAGCAGGTTTCGGGGATGCTTTCTTT.

The CDR3 region is CASSLISNEQFF. CDR3 DNA sequence: TGTGCCAGCAGCTTAATTAGCAATGAGCAGTTCTTC. The gene calls are TRBV7-9 and TRBJ2-1; D remains unclear. This CDR3 region has 12 residues. V was trimmed by 2 bases and J by 6 bases, leaving 5 bases between them. Germline CDR1 and CDR2: SEHNR and FQNEAQ (reference sequence).

The chain links TRBV15 to TRBJ1-1, with a weak D call TRBD1 (5 bases). The germline CDR1 and CDR2 sequences are LNHNV and YYDKDF (reference sequence). The V end lost 3 bases, the J end lost 4 bases, and 15 bases lay between the germline ends. The CDR3 is 15 residues long. This CDR3 is CATSRKGQGSTEAFF. In nucleotides, the CDR3 is TGTGCCACCAGCAGGAAGGGGCAGGGAAGCACTGAAGCTTTCTTT.

This chain links TRBV7-9 with TRBJ2-7; D is possibly TRBD1 (5 bases). The V end lost 4 bases, the J end lost 0 bases, and 13 bases lay between the germline ends. In germline, CDR1 is SEHNR, CDR2 FQNEAQ (reference sequence). The CDR3 totals 15 residues. The DNA for the CDR3 is TGTGCCAGCAGCTCGCGGACAAGGAGCTCCTACGAGCAGTACTTC. Amino acids: CASSSRTRSSYEQYF. The complete variable domain, with remaining parts taken from reference TRBV7-9 and TRBJ2-7, reads DTGVSQNPRHKITKRGQNVTFRCDPISEHNRLYWYRQTLGQGPEFLTYFQNEAQLEKSRLLSDRFSAERPKGSFSTLEIQRTEQGDSAMYLCASSSRTRSSYEQYFGPGTRLTVT.

The J gene is TRBJ1-1, the V gene TRBV7-6; D remains ambiguous. There are 13 residues in the CDR3. Germline V lookup: CDR1 SGHVS, CDR2 FNYEAQ. V dropped 7 bases and J dropped 10 bases, with 19 bases sitting between them. The CDR3 DNA reads as TGTGCCAGCACCCGTCCCCGCGGAGCCGGAGCTTTCTTT. Translating it yields CASTRPRGAGAFF.

The CDR3 protein is CASSSEHRGTNEKLFF. The CDR3 bases are TGTGCCAGCAGCTCGGAACACAGAGGCACTAATGAAAAACTGTTTTTT. The chain employs TRBV7-2 and TRBJ1-4, with D hard to call. V shed 4 bases and J shed 2 bases, with 14 bases lying between them. Germline V gene sequence: CDR1 SGHTA, CDR2 FQGNSA. The CDR3 is made up of 16 amino acids.

The chain joins TRBV7-9 to TRBJ2-1; maybe TRBD2 (5 bases). Germline CDR1 is SEHNR and CDR2 is FQNEAQ (reference sequence). Trimming took off 10 bases at V and 5 bases at J, with 21 bases between the two ends. This CDR3 spans 15 amino acids. CDR3 nucleotide sequence: TGTGCCATCGAACACCGCAACGGGGAACACAATGAGCAGTTCTTC. Translation gives CAIEHRNGEHNEQFF.

The chain carries TRBV10-2 and TRBJ2-2; TRBD2 matches 9 bases. Germline CDR1 and CDR2: WSHSY and SAAADI. The CDR3 loop spans 16 amino acids. Trimming cost V 6 bases and J 3 bases; bases outside gene matches: 8. The CDR3 region has the DNA TGCGCCAGCAGGGCCTGGACTAGCGCCGACACCGGGGAGCTGTTTTTT. It translates to CASRAWTSADTGELFF.

The V call is TRBV18, the J call TRBJ2-2, with D maybe TRBD2 (5 bases). The germline V gene encodes CDR1 KGHSH and CDR2 LQKENI. The CDR3 covers 15 residues. V was pared by 4 bases and J by 5 bases, with 14 bases between. Written as DNA, the CDR3 is TGTGCCAGCTCACGATCGGATCGGGATACCGGGGAGCTGTTTTTT. Protein product: CASSRSDRDTGELFF.

The genes are TRBV28 and TRBJ2-1; 7 bases match TRBD2. V shed 5 bases, J shed 10 bases, and the junction held 14 bases outside the gene matches. The CDR3 length is 15 residues. Germline V lookup: CDR1 MDHEN, CDR2 SYDVKM. This chain's CDR3 is CASSPTAGAIGEQFF. CDR3 nucleotides: TGTGCCAGCAGTCCCACTGCGGGAGCCATAGGGGAGCAGTTCTTC.

The J gene is TRBJ1-2, the V gene TRBV29-1; the D gene is possibly TRBD1 (6 bases). Per germline, CDR1 SQVTM and CDR2 ANQGSEA. This CDR3 is built from 13 residues. Trimming stripped 2 bases from V and 0 bases from J, with 7 bases between. The chain's CDR3 is CSVEKGANYGYTF. As DNA, the CDR3 is TGCAGCGTTGAAAAGGGGGCTAACTATGGCTACACCTTC.

The chain combines TRBV27 with TRBJ2-3, with D hard to call. This CDR3 region has 15 residues. Germline V lookup: CDR1 MNHEY, CDR2 SMNVEV (reference sequence). Trimming took 2 bases from V and 0 from J, leaving 9 bases between them. The CDR3 reads CASSLGFMSTDTQYF. DNA for the CDR3: TGTGCCAGCAGTTTAGGGTTCATGAGCACAGATACGCAGTATTTT.